A single sample is the source of the 31 T cell receptor beta chains below, sequenced in a study of shared clonotypes between healthy human individuals. Sequencing used immunoSEQ multiplex PCR; TCRdb keeps in-frame clones, though not all of them. Found here are over a million clones, roughly 96% of them singletons; the top ten hold approximately 1.1%. Sequenced input: naive CD4+ T cells sorted from blood. Subset given: CD45RA+ positively selected. The origin of the receptors is a man younger than 40 in good health.

The rearrangement links TRBV5-1 to TRBJ2-2; 15 bases line up with TRBD2. CDR3 length: 20 residues. Germline lookup yields CDR1 SGHRS and CDR2 YFSETQ. J gave up 0 bases and V 2 bases, and 8 bases lay outside the gene matches. The CDR3 reads CASSFPLGLAGGSNTGELFF. DNA of the CDR3: TGCGCCAGCAGCTTTCCGTTGGGACTAGCGGGAGGCTCGAACACCGGGGAGCTGTTTTTT.

The rearrangement uses TRBV5-6 and TRBJ2-1, with 9 bases matching TRBD2. Germline values: CDR1 SGHDT, CDR2 YYEEEE. This CDR3 comprises 15 residues. V was pared by 2 bases and J by 8 bases, with 8 bases of the junction left unmatched. The chain's CDR3 is CASSFRGRVFDEQFF. CDR3 DNA: TGTGCCAGCAGCTTTCGCGGGAGGGTCTTCGATGAGCAGTTCTTC.

The rearrangement links TRBV27 to TRBJ2-2; D unclear. V lost 7 bases and J lost 4, with 16 bases in between. The CDR3 contains 15 residues. In germline, CDR1 is MNHEY, CDR2 SMNVEV (reference sequence). CDR3 sequence (DNA): TGTGCCAGCAAAACTAAAGAATTGGCCACCGGGGAGCTGTTTTTT. It yields the protein CASKTKELATGELFF.

The rearrangement joins TRBV29-1 to TRBJ2-5; 7 bases agree with TRBD1. V shed 7 bases, J shed 2 bases, and the junction held 10 bases outside the gene matches. CDR3 size: 14 residues. The germline V gene has CDR1 SQVTM and CDR2 ANQGSEA. The CDR3 region has the DNA TGCAGCGCAAAACAGGGGATGGGGCAAGAGACCCAGTACTTC. Translating it yields CSAKQGMGQETQYF.

The CDR3 reads CASSLGGLNTQYF. As DNA, the CDR3 is TGCGCCAGCAGCTTGGGTGGTCTTAATACGCAGTATTTT. V is TRBV5-1 and J is TRBJ2-3; D remains ambiguous. V was shortened by 0 bases and J by 7 bases, with 9 bases between the two germline ends. CDR3 length: 13 residues. The V gene's germline CDR1 is SGHRS and CDR2 YFSETQ.

The chain recombines TRBV11-3 with TRBJ2-1; 8 bases line up with TRBD1. The V gene's germline CDR1 is SGHNT and CDR2 YENEEA. V lost 6 bases to trimming and J lost 10 bases; unmatched junction nucleotides: 8. There are 13 residues in the CDR3. The CDR3 coding sequence is TGTGCCAGCAGTTGGGCAGGGGGCCGGGAGCAGTTCTTC. Protein: CASSWAGGREQFF.

V and J are TRBV28 and TRBJ2-5; tentatively, D is TRBD1 or TRBD2 (6 bases each). Germline-derived CDR1 and CDR2 are MDHEN and SYDVKM. The CDR3 is made up of 14 amino acids. Trimming took off 6 bases at V and 5 bases at J, with 16 bases between the two ends. The CDR3 sequence: CASSYRGGLETQYF. CDR3 DNA sequence: TGTGCCAGCAGCTATCGTGGGGGGCTTGAGACCCAGTACTTC.

The chain has TRBV14 and TRBJ1-1, with D unresolved. This CDR3 is built from 14 residues. Germline CDR1 reads SGHDN; CDR2 reads FVKESK. V lost 2 bases, J lost 5 bases, and 12 bases lay in between. The CDR3 loop reads CASSQFLGKTEAFF. The CDR3, as DNA: TGTGCCAGCAGCCAATTTTTGGGGAAGACTGAAGCTTTCTTT.

The V call is TRBV7-8, the J call TRBJ1-1; 7 bases match TRBD1. Germline CDR1 is SGHVS and CDR2 is FQNEAQ. This CDR3 spans 15 amino acids. The ends lost 4 bases at V and 8 bases at J; junction bases unmatched: 13. CDR3 sequence (DNA): TGTGCCAGCAGCTCCACGACAGGGCGGATCTCCGAAGCTTTCTTT. Translated, it gives CASSSTTGRISEAFF.

The V gene is TRBV20-1, the J gene TRBJ2-7; D call uncertain. With 3 bases removed from V and 6 bases from J, the gap between germline ends came to 9 bases. The CDR3 contains 11 residues. The germline V gene has CDR1 DFQATT and CDR2 SNEGSKA (reference sequence). The DNA of the CDR3 is TGCAGTGCTAGCCCGAGGCCCGAGCAGTACTTC. Translating gives CSASPRPEQYF.

The J gene is TRBJ2-3, the V gene TRBV30, with 7 bases that match TRBD2. The CDR3 is 14 residues long. CDR1 and CDR2 from the germline V gene are GTSNPN and SVGIG (reference sequence). Losses at the gene ends were 7 bases for V and 4 bases for J; bases not matched to a gene: 11. CDR3 in amino acids: CASQRGRAADTQYF. CDR3 DNA sequence: TGTGCCTCTCAACGGGGGAGGGCCGCAGATACGCAGTATTTT.

The chain recombines TRBV28 with TRBJ1-2; no clear D gene. Trimming took 2 bases from V and 2 from J, leaving 6 bases between them. The CDR3 has 13 residues. Germline CDR1 reads MDHEN; CDR2 reads SYDVKM. In nucleotides, the CDR3 is TGTGCCAGCAGTTTAAACGGGAACTATGGCTACACCTTC. It codes for CASSLNGNYGYTF.

Only one count was recorded for this clone. V usage is TRBV9 and J usage is TRBJ2-2; D uncertain. Germline V gene data show CDR1 as SGDLS and CDR2 as YYNGEE. V lost 4 bases, J lost 2 bases, and 9 bases lay in between. The CDR3 loop spans 14 amino acids. CDR3 DNA: TGTGCCAGCAGCCTAATCATAAACACCGGGGAGCTGTTTTTT. Amino acids: CASSLIINTGELFF. The complete variable domain, with remaining parts taken from reference TRBV9 and TRBJ2-2, reads DSGVTQTPKHLITATGQRVTLRCSPRSGDLSVYWYQQSLDQGLQFLIQYYNGEERAKGNILERFSAQQFPDLHSELNLSSLELGDSALYFCASSLIINTGELFFGEGSRLTVL.

The table lists this clone with a count of one. V usage is TRBV7-9 and J usage is TRBJ1-4, with 8 bases identical to TRBD1. With V trimmed by 1 base and J by 4 bases, 5 bases remained unmatched. The germline gives CDR1 SEHNR, CDR2 FQNEAQ (reference sequence). This CDR3 spans 16 amino acids. CDR3 DNA sequence: TGTGCCAGCAGCTTAGGGCCGGGACAGGATAATGAAAAACTGTTTTTT. Protein sequence: CASSLGPGQDNEKLFF.

This chain links TRBV5-6 with TRBJ1-5, with a possible D match to TRBD1 (5 bases). The CDR3 runs to 14 residues. V dropped 1 base and J dropped 4 bases, with 9 bases sitting between them. Germline V lookup: CDR1 SGHDT, CDR2 YYEEEE. CDR3 amino acids: CASSLNGGNQPQHF. Here the CDR3 DNA reads TGTGCCAGCAGCTTGAACGGGGGTAATCAGCCCCAGCATTTT.

The rearrangement links TRBV9 to TRBJ2-2; 12 positions match TRBD2. The trim removed 4 bases at V and 6 bases at J, leaving 10 bases unmatched. Germline lookup yields CDR1 SGDLS and CDR2 YYNGEE. This CDR3 has 17 amino acids. The CDR3 protein is CASSWERLAGAPGELFF. CDR3 nucleotide sequence: TGTGCCAGCAGCTGGGAGAGACTAGCGGGAGCCCCCGGGGAGCTGTTTTTT.

V usage is TRBV5-5 and J usage is TRBJ2-7; D is undetermined. CDR3 length equals 15 residues. Per the germline V gene, CDR1 is SGHKS and CDR2 is YYEKEE (reference sequence). V lost 0 bases, J lost 1 base, and 11 bases lay in between. In DNA form, the CDR3 reads TGTGCCAGCAGCTTGGACGGACCCCGATCCTACGAGCAGTACTTC. The encoded protein is CASSLDGPRSYEQYF.

The rearrangement links TRBV11-2 to TRBJ2-2; D is ambiguous. The CDR3 extends over 13 amino acids. CDR1 SGHAT and CDR2 FQNNGV come from the germline V gene. V was cut by 3 bases and J by 6 bases, with 8 bases left in between. The CDR3 DNA sequence: TGTGCCAGCAGCTTCGCACGGCCCGGGGAGCTGTTTTTT. Translated: CASSFARPGELFF.

The chain recombines TRBV5-6 with TRBJ2-5, with 7 positions matching TRBD1. J was trimmed by 4 bases and V by 0 bases; bases with no gene match: 9. The CDR3 consists of 16 residues. CDR1 is SGHDT and CDR2 is YYEEEE in the germline V gene. The CDR3 DNA sequence: TGTGCCAGCAGCTTGGCCGTCTTGGCAGGGGGAGAGACCCAGTACTTC. This encodes CASSLAVLAGGETQYF. Drawing the rest from reference TRBV5-6 and TRBJ2-5, the complete variable domain is DAGVTQSPTHLIKTRGQQVTLRCSPKSGHDTVSWYQQALGQGPQFIFQYYEEEERQRGNFPDRFSGHQFPNYSSELNVNALLLGDSALYLCASSLAVLAGGETQYFGPGTRLLVL.

This clone was observed a handful of times. This sequence joins TRBV10-1 and TRBJ2-1; TRBD1 matches at 8 bases. The J segment lost 4 bases and the V segment lost 6 bases, leaving 5 bases of the junction unmatched. Germline V gene data show CDR1 as WNHNN and CDR2 as SYGVQD (reference sequence). This CDR3 is 14 amino acids long. CDR3 sequence (DNA): TGCGCCAGCAGCTTTGACAGGGGTTACAATGAGCAGTTCTTC. Its translation is CASSFDRGYNEQFF.

This chain uses TRBV29-1 with TRBJ2-7; D is unclear. Germline CDR1 SQVTM, CDR2 ANQGSEA. The V end was cut by 4 bases, the J end by 3 bases, with 7 bases between. This CDR3 contains 11 residues. CDR3 nucleotides: TGCAGCGTTGGGGCAGGCTACGAGCAGTACTTC. Residues: CSVGAGYEQYF.

The chain employs TRBV6-6 and TRBJ2-2, with D possibly being TRBD1 or TRBD2 (5 bases each). This CDR3 has 14 residues. Trimming stripped 7 bases from V and 0 bases from J, with 9 bases between. Germline CDR1 reads MNHNY; CDR2 reads SVGAGI (reference sequence). CDR3 amino acids: CASMGTANTGELFF. As DNA, the CDR3 is TGTGCCAGCATGGGGACCGCGAACACCGGGGAGCTGTTTTTT.

This sequence joins TRBV28 and TRBJ2-7; 9 bases are a match to TRBD2. Germline V gene data show CDR1 as MDHEN and CDR2 as SYDVKM. V was pared by 8 bases and J by 2 bases, with 10 bases of the junction left unmatched. The CDR3 spans 15 residues. In DNA, the CDR3 is TGTGCCAGCGGGGGTTTGACTAGCGGCACCTACGAGCAGTACTTC. Translated: CASGGLTSGTYEQYF.

The chain is built from TRBV5-1 and TRBJ2-2; D gene uncertain. In germline, CDR1 is SGHRS, CDR2 YFSETQ. V was shortened by 6 bases and J by 5 bases, with 11 bases between the two germline ends. This CDR3 region has 13 residues. The CDR3 DNA reads as TGCGCCAGCACACCGGACGGAACCGGGGAGCTGTTTTTT. It is translated as CASTPDGTGELFF.

The chain has TRBV30 and TRBJ2-7, with D unclear. This CDR3 has 14 amino acids. Trimming removed 3 bases at V and 4 bases at J, with 16 bases between. Germline-derived CDR1 and CDR2 are GTSNPN and SVGIG (reference sequence). CDR3 residues: CAWSASGSRYEQYF. Here the CDR3 DNA reads TGTGCCTGGAGCGCCAGTGGTTCGCGGTACGAGCAGTACTTC. Combining the CDR3 with reference TRBV30 and TRBJ2-7 gives the whole variable domain SQTIHQWPATLVQPVGSPLSLECTVEGTSNPNLYWYRQAAGRGLQLLFYSVGIGQISSEVPQNLSASRPQDRQFILSSKKLLLSDSGFYLCAWSASGSRYEQYFGPGTRLTVT.

This sequence joins TRBV10-1 and TRBJ2-1; 7 nucleotides align to TRBD1. Germline V gene lookup returns CDR1 WNHNN and CDR2 SYGVQD (reference sequence). This CDR3 has 13 amino acids. V shed 5 bases and J 7 bases; nucleotides not matched to a gene: 5. CDR3 nucleotide sequence: TGCGCCAGCAGTATTCGACAGGGAAATGAGCAGTTCTTC. This sequence encodes CASSIRQGNEQFF.

This clone was seen once. CDR3 loop: CASRDLGGAKNIQYF. CDR3 DNA: TGTGCCAGCAGGGACCTTGGCGGCGCAAAAAACATTCAGTACTTC. The V gene is TRBV6-5, the J gene TRBJ2-4; unclear D gene. There are 15 residues in the CDR3. Germline V gene data show CDR1 as MNHEY and CDR2 as SVGAGI. The ends were cut back, 6 bases at V and 4 bases at J, with 16 bases in the middle.

With respect to this clone: This CDR3 is also generated by other DNA sequences in the sample. The chain is built from TRBV5-1 and TRBJ1-4; no firm D call. The V gene's germline CDR1 is SGHRS and CDR2 YFSETQ. V was shortened by 1 base and J by 7 bases, with 8 bases between the two germline ends. The CDR3 is 13 residues long. CDR3 sequence (DNA): TGCGCCAGCAGCTTGTTGGGAGGTGAAAAACTGTTTTTT. It yields the protein CASSLLGGEKLFF.

This chain joins TRBV2 and TRBJ2-5, with 9 bases lining up with TRBD1. CDR1 and CDR2 (germline): SNHLY, FYNNEI. The CDR3 runs 12 residues. J gave up 11 bases and V 7 bases, and 8 bases lay outside the gene matches. This chain's CDR3 is CASTSDRGQQYF. DNA for the CDR3: TGTGCCAGCACCTCGGACAGGGGCCAGCAGTACTTC.

This sequence joins TRBV27 and TRBJ2-7; the D is unclear. Germline V gene lookup returns CDR1 MNHEY and CDR2 SMNVEV (reference sequence). This CDR3 comprises 14 residues. V was clipped by 4 bases and J by 5 bases, with 15 bases between them. CDR3: CASSSLGPVDEQYF. Here the CDR3 DNA reads TGTGCCAGCAGTTCCCTGGGCCCGGTCGACGAGCAGTACTTC.

The chain joins TRBV18 to TRBJ2-5; TRBD2 agrees at 7 bases. Trimming cost V 3 bases and J 2 bases; bases outside gene matches: 6. Germline V gene sequence: CDR1 KGHSH, CDR2 LQKENI. There are 15 residues in the CDR3. In DNA form, the CDR3 reads TGTGCCAGCTCACCCGGAGCGGGAACACAAGAGACCCAGTACTTC. It translates to CASSPGAGTQETQYF.